This entry lists 32 T cell receptor beta chains sequenced from one sample in a study of cytomegalovirus exposure and HLA in healthy donors. The PCR had 60 Vbeta and 13 Jbeta primers. Profiled with immunoSEQ multiplex PCR; TCRdb holds only in-frame clones, not every one. The table includes over 150,000 clones, roughly 71% detected once. The sequencing sample was made of PBMCs. These receptors were obtained from a male donor in good health and CMV-seropositive.

Concerning this clone: The junction departs from germline at one end; a sequencing error may be responsible. The gene calls are TRBV7-7 and TRBJ2-2; 8 bases agree with TRBD1. CDR1 and CDR2 from the germline V gene are SSHAT and FNYEAQ (reference sequence). The CDR3 runs to 15 residues. CDR3 sequence reads: CASSPGTGNTGELFF. The DNA for the CDR3 is TGTGCTAGCAGTCCCGGGACAGGGAACACCGGGGAGCTGTTTTTT.

The rearrangement links TRBV16 to TRBJ1-2; D is undetermined. The CDR3 runs 14 residues. V gave up 0 bases and J gave up 8 bases, with 13 bases separating them. Germline CDR1 KGHSY, CDR2 FQNENV. CDR3 in amino acids: CASSQSGEGGGYTF. The CDR3 DNA reads as TGTGCCAGCAGCCAATCCGGAGAGGGAGGGGGCTACACCTTC.

The CDR3 DNA reads as TGCAGCGCACGGGACGGAGGGGTTAATCAGCCCCAGCATTTT. It is translated as CSARDGGVNQPQHF. This chain joins TRBV29-1 and TRBJ1-5, with a possible D match to TRBD1 (5 bases). The CDR3 length is 14 residues. V lost 7 bases and J lost 4, with 17 bases in between. Germline V gene lookup returns CDR1 SQVTM and CDR2 ANQGSEA.

The chain has TRBV4-1 and TRBJ2-5, with D perhaps TRBD1 (5 bases). CDR1 MGHRA and CDR2 YSYEKL come from the germline V gene. The ends were cut back, 0 bases at V and 5 bases at J, with 7 bases in the middle. The CDR3 is 13 residues long. The CDR3 DNA reads TGCGCCAGCAGCCAAGACGACAGCGAGACCCAGTACTTC. Protein sequence: CASSQDDSETQYF.

The chain carries TRBV30 and TRBJ1-2, with 10 bases lining up with TRBD1. Trimming removed 2 bases from V and 7 bases from J; junction bases left unmatched: 7. This CDR3 is built from 14 residues. CDR1 is GTSNPN and CDR2 is SVGIG in the germline V gene (reference sequence). Here the CDR3 reads CAWSFPGQGCGYTF. CDR3 in DNA: TGTGCCTGGAGTTTCCCGGGACAGGGGTGTGGCTACACCTTC.

The CDR3: CASSQDLGTGVSYGYTF. The CDR3 coding sequence is TGCGCCAGCAGCCAAGATTTGGGGACAGGGGTCAGTTATGGCTACACCTTC. This chain joins TRBV4-3 and TRBJ1-2; 10 nucleotides agree with TRBD1. Germline values: CDR1 LGHNA, CDR2 YSLEER. V shed 0 bases, J shed 5 bases, and the junction held 9 bases outside the gene matches. The CDR3 is 17 residues long.

This sequence joins TRBV11-3 and TRBJ2-3; no definite D call. The CDR3 has 14 residues. Trimming stripped 0 bases from V and 1 base from J, with 5 bases between. From germline, CDR1 is SGHNT and CDR2 YENEEA. The CDR3 spells CASSLDAGTDTQYF. The DNA of the CDR3 is TGTGCCAGCAGCTTAGATGCGGGCACAGATACGCAGTATTTT.

The V call is TRBV9, the J call TRBJ2-3; TRBD2 matches 13 bases. The CDR3 extends over 14 amino acids. Germline V gene lookup returns CDR1 SGDLS and CDR2 YYNGEE. J was trimmed by 4 bases and V by 4 bases; bases with no gene match: 0. The CDR3 loop is CASSTSGGADTQYF. Here the CDR3 DNA reads TGTGCCAGCAGCACTAGCGGGGGGGCAGATACGCAGTATTTT.

The rearrangement links TRBV7-9 to TRBJ1-2; D might be TRBD1 (6 bases). Germline loops: CDR1 SEHNR, CDR2 FQNEAQ (reference sequence). The CDR3 length is 12 residues. Trimming shortened V by 3 bases and J by 7 bases, and 9 bases separated the two germline ends. In DNA, the CDR3 is TGTGCCAGCAGCTTCCGGGACACTGGCTACACCTTC. It specifies CASSFRDTGYTF.

The genes are TRBV5-6 and TRBJ1-1; D gene uncertain. Germline CDR1 SGHDT, CDR2 YYEEEE. Deletions cut 0 bases from V and 8 bases from J, with 14 bases between. CDR3 size: 14 residues. CDR3 DNA sequence: TGTGCCAGCAGCTTGGCTCAGAGCAGAGGCGAAGCTTTCTTT. As protein: CASSLAQSRGEAFF.

The rearrangement links TRBV6-6 to TRBJ2-7; 9 bases line up with TRBD1. V was pared by 6 bases and J by 3 bases, with 12 bases of the junction left unmatched. This CDR3 comprises 16 residues. The germline gives CDR1 MNHNY, CDR2 SVGAGI (reference sequence). CDR3 loop: CASSLSPGTGIYEQYF. In DNA form, the CDR3 reads TGTGCCAGCAGCCTTAGTCCCGGGACAGGGATCTACGAGCAGTACTTC.

The sample holds a few counts of this clone. This rearrangement joins TRBV19 to TRBJ1-2, with 7 bases lining up with TRBD1. The J segment lost 2 bases and the V segment lost 6 bases, leaving 6 bases of the junction unmatched. The germline V gene has CDR1 LNHDA and CDR2 SQIVND (reference sequence). This CDR3 is built from 14 residues. The DNA for the CDR3 is TGTGCCAGTAGCCCACAAGGGGGCAACTATGGCTACACCTTC. It translates to CASSPQGGNYGYTF.

This sequence joins TRBV7-6 and TRBJ2-1; TRBD2 aligns across 11 bases. The junction had 7 bases not matched to a gene; V was cut back by 6 bases and J by 3 bases. The V gene's germline CDR1 is SGHVS and CDR2 FNYEAQ. The CDR3 is made up of 16 amino acids. CDR3 sequence: CASRQLAGALYNEQFF. The CDR3 nucleotides are TGTGCCAGCAGACAACTAGCGGGGGCCCTCTACAATGAGCAGTTCTTC.

The rearrangement uses TRBV9 and TRBJ2-7; 7 bases are shared with TRBD2. This CDR3 comprises 14 residues. V gave up 4 bases and J gave up 9 bases; unmatched junction bases: 13. CDR1 and CDR2 from the germline V gene are SGDLS and YYNGEE. The CDR3 reads CASSPRGGEAGQYF. The CDR3 DNA reads TGTGCCAGCAGCCCCCGTGGGGGGGAGGCAGGGCAGTACTTC.

The chain uses TRBV2 and TRBJ1-5; 9 nucleotides match TRBD1. The germline V gene encodes CDR1 SNHLY and CDR2 FYNNEI. CDR3 length equals 15 residues. V lost 6 bases and J lost 4; bases outside the gene matches: 7. This chain's CDR3 is CASRRGQGQNQPQHF. The CDR3 region has the DNA TGTGCCAGCAGGAGGGGACAGGGCCAGAATCAGCCCCAGCATTTT.

This rearrangement joins TRBV7-8 to TRBJ2-3; 10 bases align to TRBD1. The V gene end was trimmed by 3 bases and the J gene end by 2 bases; junction bases not matched to a gene: 5. Germline lookup yields CDR1 SGHVS and CDR2 FQNEAQ. This CDR3 is 16 amino acids long. CDR3: CASSFSGTGVTDTQYF. The CDR3 bases are TGTGCCAGCAGCTTTTCCGGGACAGGGGTCACAGATACGCAGTATTTT.

J is TRBJ1-4 and V is TRBV5-5; D unresolved. V was trimmed by 0 bases and J by 4 bases, leaving 13 bases between them. The germline gives CDR1 SGHKS, CDR2 YYEKEE (reference sequence). The CDR3 totals 16 residues. This chain's CDR3 is CASSLGQRGSNEKLFF. Here the CDR3 DNA reads TGTGCCAGCAGCTTGGGCCAGCGAGGTAGTAATGAAAAACTGTTTTTT.

This clone was observed a handful of times. The rearrangement uses TRBV2 and TRBJ2-1; D is unclear. The germline V and J ends were trimmed by 4 bases and 9 bases, with 7 bases remaining between them. The germline V gene encodes CDR1 SNHLY and CDR2 FYNNEI. The CDR3 sequence is 11 residues long. The CDR3 is CASSGGLEQFF. The CDR3 DNA reads as TGTGCCAGCAGTGGCGGTCTTGAGCAGTTCTTC.

The chain links TRBV7-9 to TRBJ2-1; 9 bases fit TRBD2. Germline trimming cut 5 bases from V and 6 bases from J; bases unmatched to any gene: 8. Germline loops: CDR1 SEHNR, CDR2 FQNEAQ (reference sequence). The CDR3 is 15 residues long. The CDR3 DNA reads as TGTGCCAGCAGCCCCCTAGCGGGAAGGGGCAATGAGCAGTTCTTC. It codes for CASSPLAGRGNEQFF.

The chain recombines TRBV6-6 with TRBJ1-5, with TRBD1 matching over 9 bases. Germline V gene sequence: CDR1 MNHNY, CDR2 SVGAGI (reference sequence). Trimming cost V 6 bases and J 6 bases; bases outside gene matches: 9. This CDR3 contains 15 residues. CDR3 coding DNA: TGTGCCAGCAGATTTGACAGGGGGAATTCTCAGCCCCAGCATTTT. Translation: CASRFDRGNSQPQHF.

This chain uses TRBV7-8 with TRBJ2-5; the D gene is possibly TRBD2 (5 bases). CDR1 is SGHVS and CDR2 is FQNEAQ in the germline V gene. Deletions cut 4 bases from V and 4 bases from J, with 10 bases between. This CDR3 has 13 residues. The CDR3 loop reads CASSSVGVETQYF. Here the CDR3 DNA reads TGTGCCAGCAGCTCCGTCGGGGTAGAGACCCAGTACTTC.

V and J are TRBV5-8 and TRBJ1-6; D might be TRBD1 (5 bases). Germline CDR1 SGHTS, CDR2 YDEGEE. V lost 2 bases, J lost 7 bases, and 7 bases lay in between. This CDR3 is built from 13 residues. The CDR3 nucleotides read TGTGCCAGCAGCTTCCAGGGAAATTCACCCCTCCACTTT. Translation: CASSFQGNSPLHF. The whole variable domain, filled in from reference TRBV5-8 and TRBJ1-6, reads EAGVTQSPTHLIKTRGQQATLRCSPISGHTSVYWYQQALGLGLQFLLWYDEGEERNRGNFPPRFSGRQFPNYSSELNVNALELEDSALYLCASSFQGNSPLHFGNGTRLTVT.

The CDR3 protein is CASSLELGTGAHQPQHF. The CDR3 DNA follows: TGTGCCAGCAGCCTGGAACTCGGGACAGGGGCCCATCAGCCCCAGCATTTT. The V call is TRBV7-9, the J call TRBJ1-5; TRBD1 aligns across 10 bases. In germline, CDR1 is SEHNR, CDR2 FQNEAQ (reference sequence). CDR3 size: 17 residues. Unmatched junction bases numbered 12, after V lost 5 bases and J lost 5 bases. Full variable domain (rest looked up from reference TRBV7-9 and TRBJ1-5): DTGVSQNPRHKITKRGQNVTFRCDPISEHNRLYWYRQTLGQGPEFLTYFQNEAQLEKSRLLSDRFSAERPKGSFSTLEIQRTEQGDSAMYLCASSLELGTGAHQPQHFGDGTRLSIL.

This clone was detected only a few times. This sequence joins TRBV27 and TRBJ2-5; D gene unclear. Germline values: CDR1 MNHEY, CDR2 SMNVEV (reference sequence). The CDR3 totals 13 residues. Trimming took off 1 base at V and 5 bases at J, with 8 bases between the two ends. CDR3 sequence reads: CASSLFPGETQYF. The DNA of the CDR3 is TGTGCCAGCAGTTTATTTCCGGGTGAGACCCAGTACTTC.

The chain is built from TRBV2 and TRBJ2-1; TRBD2 matches 10 bases. The CDR3 is 17 amino acids. V shed 6 bases and J 9 bases; nucleotides not matched to a gene: 17. Germline V lookup: CDR1 SNHLY, CDR2 FYNNEI. CDR3 amino acids: CASSGGGSGGEYGEQFF. CDR3 coding DNA: TGTGCCAGCAGCGGGGGCGGAAGCGGGGGGGAGTATGGTGAGCAGTTCTTC.

The V and J genes are TRBV5-4 and TRBJ2-3; D might be TRBD2 (6 bases). V lost 0 bases and J 10 bases, leaving 9 bases between the germline ends. Germline assignment: CDR1 SGHNT and CDR2 YYREEE (reference sequence). This CDR3 has 12 residues. The CDR3 is CASSLAGEAQYF. The CDR3 nucleotides read TGTGCCAGCAGCTTGGCGGGGGAGGCGCAGTATTTT.

This chain joins TRBV7-6 and TRBJ2-3; 13 bases are shared with TRBD2. Per germline, CDR1 SGHVS and CDR2 FNYEAQ. V trimming: 5 bases; J trimming: 1 base; junction bases outside the gene matches: 0. CDR3 length: 15 amino acids. The CDR3 bases are TGTGCCAGCAGCGGACTAGCGGGGGGCACAGATACGCAGTATTTT. Protein sequence: CASSGLAGGTDTQYF.

In DNA form, the CDR3 reads TGTGCCAGCAGCCCCATACGGGGGGGGACCGGGGAGCTGTTTTTT. Translation gives CASSPIRGGTGELFF. This rearrangement joins TRBV7-2 to TRBJ2-2, with 8 positions matching TRBD2. Germline CDR1 SGHTA, CDR2 FQGNSA. The CDR3 sequence is 15 residues long. J gave up 5 bases and V 5 bases, and 7 bases lay outside the gene matches.

This chain uses TRBV19 with TRBJ2-7; 8 bases map to TRBD2. CDR1 is LNHDA, CDR2 SQIVND, per germline (reference sequence). The CDR3 spans 14 residues. V was pared by 6 bases and J by 2 bases, with 6 bases of the junction left unmatched. DNA for the CDR3: TGTGCCAGTAGCCCCGGACTAGCCCCCTACGAGCAGTACTTC. Its translation is CASSPGLAPYEQYF.

The V gene is TRBV5-4, the J gene TRBJ2-7; D not certain. Per germline, CDR1 SGHNT and CDR2 YYREEE (reference sequence). The CDR3 length is 13 residues. The V and J ends lost 2 bases and 1 base respectively, with 7 bases between them. The CDR3 DNA reads as TGTGCCAGCAGCTTCGGGTTGTCCTACGAGCAGTACTTC. The encoded protein is CASSFGLSYEQYF. Supplemented by reference TRBV5-4 and TRBJ2-7, the full variable domain reads ETGVTQSPTHLIKTRGQQVTLRCSSQSGHNTVSWYQQALGQGPQFIFQYYREEENGRGNFPPRFSGLQFPNYSSELNVNALELDDSALYLCASSFGLSYEQYFGPGTRLTVT.

Here the CDR3 DNA reads TGTGCCAGCAGTCAGAATCAGGTAGGAGCTTTCTTT. Translated, it gives CASSQNQVGAFF. The chain carries TRBV6-1 and TRBJ1-1, with D unresolved. The CDR3 runs 12 residues. Germline values: CDR1 MNHNS, CDR2 SASEGT. Trimming removed 5 bases from V and 10 bases from J, with 14 bases in between.

The chain combines TRBV7-2 with TRBJ2-5, with D hard to call. Germline V gene lookup returns CDR1 SGHTA and CDR2 FQGNSA. This CDR3 is 15 amino acids long. V lost 1 base, J lost 0 bases, and 9 bases lay in between. CDR3 residues: CASSLVRNHQETQYF. The DNA for the CDR3 is TGTGCCAGCAGCTTAGTCCGTAATCACCAAGAGACCCAGTACTTC.